Following are 18 T cell receptor beta chains from one sample sequenced in a study of tumor-infiltrating lymphocytes in primary liver carcinoma. Production of TCR beta cDNA used approximately 480 ng total RNA together with a constant-region primer. ARM-PCR, slightly modified, supplied the TCR beta libraries through three nested multiplex PCR rounds. TRBV1-TRBV30 forward primers and a C-beta reverse primer were used in the first two PCR rounds, which each ran for 9 to 10 cycles. TCRdb called the multiplex PCR reads again in MiXCR, with one record for every CDR3 protein. The table records approximately 45,000 distinct CDR3 sequences, 75% of them present only once. Joint extraction of RNA and DNA used about 17-31 mg of bulk tissue that was unsorted. The sample was tumor-adjacent normal liver tissue. The source of these receptors is a woman in her 30s with primary liver carcinoma and hepatitis B virus infection.

As concerns this clonotype: The junction departs from the called germline gene at one end, perhaps through a read error. The chain has TRBV5-8 and TRBJ2-6; D is ambiguous. CDR1 and CDR2 from the germline V gene are SGHTS and YDEGEE. The CDR3 contains 16 residues. CDR3 amino acids: CASTMTGFSGANVLSF. CDR3 sequence (DNA): TGTGCCAGCACTATGACGGGCTTCTCTGGAGCCAACGTCCTGAGTTTC.

The V gene is TRBV11-2, the J gene TRBJ1-1, with 11 bases matching TRBD1. J was trimmed by 2 bases and V by 6 bases; bases with no gene match: 20. Germline CDR1 SGHAT, CDR2 FQNNGV. The CDR3 is 20 amino acids. This CDR3 is CASRARDRGCKRWSNTEAFF. The CDR3 nucleotides read TGTGCCAGCAGAGCTCGGGACAGGGGGTGCAAGAGGTGGAGTAACACTGAAGCTTTCTTT.

This chain connects TRBV29-1 to TRBJ1-1; D is ambiguous. Germline CDR1 SQVTM, CDR2 ANQGSEA. The CDR3 totals 9 residues. The CDR3 DNA follows: TGCAGACATTTTACACTAGCTTTCTTT. Protein sequence: CRHFTLAFF.

The V and J genes are TRBV11-1 and TRBJ2-6, with TRBD1 matching 8 bases. The CDR3 spans 17 residues. V was clipped by 9 bases and J by 2 bases; unmatched bases: 12. Looked up from germline, CDR1 is SGHAT and CDR2 is FQDESV (reference sequence). DNA of the CDR3: TGTGCCAGTAGCGCCAGGACAGGGACTCCTGGGGCCAACGTCCTGACTTTC. It is translated as CASSARTGTPGANVLTF.

Regarding this clonotype: The germline gene is not matched at one end of the junction; a read error may be the cause. The chain combines TRBV4-3 with TRBJ2-1, with a possible D match to TRBD2 (6 bases). Germline CDR1 reads LGHNA; CDR2 reads YSLEER. The CDR3 is 16 amino acids. The CDR3 here is CASNQDAGSSYNEQFF. Written as DNA, the CDR3 is TGCGCCAGCAACCAAGATGCGGGAAGTTCCTACAATGAGCAATTCTTC.

On this clonotype: An end of the junction does not agree with germline; a read error may underlie this. This chain joins TRBV2 and TRBJ1-2; TRBD1 matches at 10 bases. Germline values: CDR1 SNHLY, CDR2 FYNNEI. The CDR3 runs to 14 residues. The CDR3 sequence is CDSRDRGFIYGYTF. In DNA, the CDR3 is TGTGACAGCAGGGACAGGGGCTTTATCTATGGCTACACCTTC. Full variable domain (rest looked up from reference TRBV2 and TRBJ1-2): EPEVTQTPSHQVTQMGQEVILRCVPISNHLYFYWYRQILGQKVEFLVSFYNNEISEKSEIFDDQFSVERPDGSNFTLKIRSTKLEDSAMYFCDSRDRGFIYGYTFGSGTRLTVV.

The V and J genes are TRBV6-5 and TRBJ1-4; 7 bases map to TRBD1. The CDR3 length is 15 residues. Trimming removed 10 bases from V and 4 bases from J; junction bases left unmatched: 12. The V gene's germline CDR1 is MNHEY and CDR2 SVGAGI. Here the CDR3 DNA reads TGTGCCAACAGGGGTATAAAAGTGGTTAATGAAAAACTGTTTTTT. Encoded protein: CANRGIKVVNEKLFF.

A few counts support this clonotype. The chain joins TRBV19 to TRBJ1-5, with D possibly matching TRBD1 (6 bases). Trimming took 7 bases from V and 7 from J, leaving 17 bases between them. This CDR3 region has 14 residues. Germline lookup yields CDR1 LNHDA and CDR2 SQIVND (reference sequence). The CDR3 bases are TGTGCCAGTAATGGACCAGGGGAAAGCCAGCCCCAGCATTTT. Translating gives CASNGPGESQPQHF.

In the case of this clonotype: The final CDR3 position lacks the conserved phenylalanine or tryptophan, pointing to a likely read error. CDR3: CASSLGACVNNEQFL. The CDR3 bases are TGTGCTAGCAGTCTCGGCGCGTGTGTTAACAATGAGCAGTTCCTC. This chain uses TRBV5-6 with TRBJ2-1; no clear D gene. CDR3 size: 15 residues. Per the germline V gene, CDR1 is SGHDT and CDR2 is YYEEEE.

With respect to this clonotype: Mismatch with germline at one junction end may stem from a read error. J is TRBJ2-1 and V is TRBV20-1, with D uncertain. Germline CDR1 reads DFQATT; CDR2 reads SNEGSKA (reference sequence). This CDR3 is 16 amino acids long. CDR3 nucleotide sequence: TGCAGTGCAAGTCCCCGTGGCGGCAGCTCCTACAATGAGCAGATCTTC. Protein sequence: CSASPRGGSSYNEQIF.

This clonotype was seen at least ten times. The CDR3 here is CASSVGGRAGFNEQFF. Written as DNA, the CDR3 is TGCGCCAGCAGTGTGGGCGGGAGGGCCGGGTTCAATGAGCAGTTCTTC. The chain employs TRBV10-1 and TRBJ2-1; 9 positions match TRBD2. The CDR3 has 16 amino acids. Germline values: CDR1 WNHNN, CDR2 SYGVQD (reference sequence). The V gene end was trimmed by 4 bases and the J gene end by 6 bases; junction bases not matched to a gene: 10.

Note on this clonotype: The CDR3 ends on some other residue instead of the conserved phenylalanine or tryptophan, so this is likely a read error. The chain carries TRBV6-2 or TRBV6-3 and TRBJ2-7; 10 bases fit TRBD2. Germline values: CDR1 MNHEY, CDR2 SVGEGT. The CDR3 consists of 16 residues. The V and J ends lost 6 bases and 3 bases, in that order; junction bases with no gene match: 11. CDR3 DNA: TGTGCCAGCAGCTTTCAAGCGGGAGGGACAAGCTACGAGCAGTACTTA. As protein: CASSFQAGGTSYEQYL.

This clonotype was counted many times. The V gene is TRBV7-9, the J gene TRBJ1-4; 8 bases line up with TRBD1. There are 17 residues in the CDR3. Germline CDR1 is SEHNR and CDR2 is FQNEAQ (reference sequence). The V and J ends lost 4 bases and 6 bases, in that order; junction bases with no gene match: 13. CDR3 DNA sequence: TGTGCCAGCAGCTACACGACACACGGGACAGGTTATGAAAAACTGTTTTTT. Its translation is CASSYTTHGTGYEKLFF.

The rearrangement joins TRBV12-3 or TRBV12-4 to TRBJ1-1; D possibly corresponds to TRBD1 (6 bases). There are 17 residues in the CDR3. V was pared by 5 bases and J by 6 bases, with 25 bases between. The CDR3 DNA follows: TGTGCCAGCAGTCAACACCCCCACGGGAAGGAGGGGGCTGAAGCTTTCTTT. It translates to CASSQHPHGKEGAEAFF.

With regard to this clonotype: A read error may account for a junction end that differs from germline. The gene calls are TRBV11-2 and TRBJ2-3, with D possibly TRBD1 on 6 matching bases. The CDR3 totals 16 residues. The germline gives CDR1 SGHAT, CDR2 FQNNGV. The CDR3 region is CTSSRKGVLSTDTQYF. CDR3 coding DNA: TGTACCAGCAGTCGCAAGGGGGTCCTAAGCACAGATACGCAGTATTTT. The full variable domain, rest sourced from reference TRBV11-2 and TRBJ2-3, is EAGVAQSPRYKIIEKRQSVAFWCNPISGHATLYWYQQILGQGPKLLIQFQNNGVVDDSQLPKDRFSAERLKGVDSTLKIQPAKLEDSAVYLCTSSRKGVLSTDTQYFGPGTRLTVL.

Concerning this clonotype: Here the CDR3 omits its conserved ending phenylalanine or tryptophan, so a read error is the likely source. The chain is built from TRBV7-8 and TRBJ2-7, with 8 bases aligning to TRBD1. The CDR3 runs to 15 residues. Germline values: CDR1 SGHVS, CDR2 FQNEAQ. Trimming cost V 4 bases and J 7 bases; bases outside gene matches: 12. The CDR3 is CASSYPGQVLYEQYL. The CDR3 DNA reads as TGTGCCAGCAGCTACCCGGGACAGGTGCTCTATGAGCAGTACCTC.

As regards this clonotype: At one boundary the junction diverges from the germline segment, which might be a read error. The gene calls are TRBV7-8 and TRBJ2-3; the match to TRBD2 covers 10 bases. Germline CDR1 is SGHVS and CDR2 is FQNEAQ. CDR3 length equals 16 residues. DNA for the CDR3: TGTGCCATCAGCTTAGGAGCGGGGGGGCCTTGTGATACGCAGTATTTT. It codes for CAISLGAGGPCDTQYF.

About this clonotype: This CDR3 fails to terminate in the conserved phenylalanine or tryptophan, so it likely reflects a read error. It is unclear where the CDR3 begins or ends on the DNA, so no DNA is shown, and the CDR3 is as TCRdb lists it. V and J are TRBV4-3 and TRBJ2-3; TRBD1 is the table's D call and was not checked against the DNA. Looked up from germline, CDR1 is LGHNA and CDR2 is YSLEER. The CDR3 length is 18 residues, termini included. The CDR3: CASSQSVWLGDPDDMQYI.